The next 22 T cell receptor beta chains were all read from a single sample in a study of graft-versus-host responses after intestinal transplantation. Assay: immunoSEQ multiplex PCR; the TCRdb copy retains only in-frame clones and omits some. The table includes tens of thousands of clones, 75% to 95% detected once. These TCRs' antigens remain unknown. Source: unstimulated CD4+ T cells sorted from spleen or lymph node cells, taken before intestinal transplant. These receptors were taken from a human donor who received an intestinal transplant.

This chain uses TRBV5-4 with TRBJ1-2, with 9 bases identical to TRBD1. Germline V gene lookup returns CDR1 SGHNT and CDR2 YYREEE (reference sequence). V lost 0 bases, J lost 7 bases, and 1 base stayed unmatched. CDR3 size: 13 residues. This chain's CDR3 is CASSLDRGLGYTF. CDR3 coding DNA: TGTGCCAGCAGCTTGGACAGGGGGCTTGGCTACACCTTC.

The gene calls are TRBV5-1 and TRBJ2-5, with a possible D match to TRBD1 (6 bases). Trimming took 0 bases from V and 5 from J, leaving 14 bases between them. The CDR3 contains 15 residues. CDR1 is SGHRS and CDR2 is YFSETQ in the germline V gene. CDR3: CASSLAGARGETQYF. CDR3 in DNA: TGCGCCAGCAGCTTGGCCGGGGCCAGGGGCGAGACCCAGTACTTC.

The chain combines TRBV18 with TRBJ1-1; D gene uncertain. Trimming removed 4 bases at V and 1 base at J, with 16 bases between. There are 16 residues in the CDR3. Germline V lookup: CDR1 KGHSH, CDR2 LQKENI. CDR3: CASSLRIGVQNTEAFF. The CDR3, as DNA: TGTGCCAGCTCACTTAGGATAGGAGTACAGAACACTGAAGCTTTCTTT.

This sequence joins TRBV30 and TRBJ1-4; D is ambiguous. The germline V and J ends were trimmed by 1 base and 12 bases, with 18 bases remaining between them. The CDR3 loop spans 14 amino acids. Germline CDR1 is GTSNPN and CDR2 is SVGIG (reference sequence). CDR3 sequence (DNA): TGTGCCTGGAGTGGCGGCGGCTCCGGGAGGGAACTGTTTTTT. Protein product: CAWSGGGSGRELFF.

The chain combines TRBV4-3 with TRBJ2-5; TRBD2 matches 7 bases. With 1 base clipped from V and 1 base from J, the junction kept 3 bases outside the gene matches. The CDR3 has 15 amino acids. Germline CDR1 is LGHNA and CDR2 is YSLEER. The CDR3 DNA sequence: TGCGCCAGCAGCCAAGTGGGGGGGACCCAAGAGACCCAGTACTTC. It specifies CASSQVGGTQETQYF.

This clone was counted once. V and J are TRBV11-3 and TRBJ1-1; TRBD1 matches 7 bases. This CDR3 is 16 amino acids long. V dropped 1 base and J dropped 4; count of bases not matched to a gene: 9. CDR1 and CDR2 from the germline V gene are SGHNT and YENEEA. The CDR3 sequence is CASSLALTTGTTEAFF. The CDR3 DNA reads TGTGCCAGCAGCTTAGCCCTGACGACAGGGACCACTGAAGCTTTCTTT.

This chain joins TRBV20-1 and TRBJ2-1; D is uncertain. The CDR3 runs to 11 residues. Trimming removed 0 bases from V and 7 bases from J, with 4 bases in between. The V gene's germline CDR1 is DFQATT and CDR2 SNEGSKA (reference sequence). The CDR3 protein is CSARDLNEQFF. The CDR3 bases are TGCAGTGCTAGAGATCTAAATGAGCAGTTCTTC.

V and J are TRBV11-3 and TRBJ1-2; 9 bases align to TRBD1. The CDR3 contains 14 residues. Germline V CDR1 and CDR2: SGHNT, YENEEA. The V gene end was trimmed by 1 base and the J gene end by 7 bases; junction bases not matched to a gene: 4. In nucleotides, the CDR3 is TGTGCCAGCAGCTTAGCAGGGACAGGGAGTGGCTACACCTTC. It translates to CASSLAGTGSGYTF. Drawing the rest from reference TRBV11-3 and TRBJ1-2, the complete variable domain is EAGVVQSPRYKIIEKKQPVAFWCNPISGHNTLYWYLQNLGQGPELLIRYENEEAVDDSQLPKDRFSAERLKGVDSTLKIQPAELGDSAVYLCASSLAGTGSGYTFGSGTRLTVV.

The table lists this clone with a count of one. The chain links TRBV5-6 to TRBJ2-7, with D hard to call. This CDR3 has 14 residues. Trimming cost V 1 base and J 3 bases, with 11 bases left between them. Germline V gene data show CDR1 as SGHDT and CDR2 as YYEEEE. CDR3 DNA: TGTGCCAGCAGCTTGACGGGTGTGAACTACGAGCAGTACTTC. Translation: CASSLTGVNYEQYF.

The chain carries TRBV19 and TRBJ1-5; unclear D gene. The CDR3 is 15 amino acids. Between the trimmed V and J ends, which lost 1 base and 2 bases, there was a span of 9 bases. The germline V gene has CDR1 LNHDA and CDR2 SQIVND (reference sequence). CDR3 nucleotide sequence: TGTGCCAGTAGTATAGCGGTAGTGGGCAATCAGCCCCAGCATTTT. Encoded protein: CASSIAVVGNQPQHF.

The V and J genes are TRBV6-5 and TRBJ1-5; 8 bases are shared with TRBD1. CDR3 length equals 15 residues. After removal of 4 bases from V and 3 bases from J, the junction contained 5 bases not matched to a gene. Germline loops: CDR1 MNHEY, CDR2 SVGAGI. The CDR3 coding sequence is TGTGCCAGCAGTTGGCGCAGGGGGCCCAATCAGCCCCAGCATTTT. Its protein is CASSWRRGPNQPQHF.

The chain recombines TRBV12-5 with TRBJ2-3; TRBD1 aligns across 7 bases. The V gene's germline CDR1 is LGHNT and CDR2 FRNRAP. The CDR3 is 14 residues long. The J segment lost 3 bases and the V segment lost 6 bases, leaving 6 bases of the junction unmatched. CDR3 in amino acids: CASGSTGRTDTQYF. The CDR3 region has the DNA TGTGCTAGTGGGTCGACAGGGAGAACAGATACGCAGTATTTT.

This chain connects TRBV19 to TRBJ2-3; 8 bases fit TRBD1. The CDR3 is 14 amino acids. Per germline, CDR1 LNHDA and CDR2 SQIVND (reference sequence). V lost 7 bases, J lost 4 bases, and 7 bases stayed unmatched. The chain's CDR3 is CASTPGQGPDTQYF. The CDR3 DNA reads TGTGCCAGTACCCCAGGACAGGGCCCAGATACGCAGTATTTT.

This clone was counted between two and nine times. The chain joins TRBV7-9 to TRBJ1-3; no firm D call. CDR3 size: 13 residues. V lost 5 bases and J 4 bases, leaving 9 bases between the germline ends. CDR1 is SEHNR and CDR2 is FQNEAQ in the germline V gene (reference sequence). This chain's CDR3 is CASSRYLGNTIYF. The CDR3 bases are TGTGCCAGCAGCCGCTATTTGGGAAACACCATATATTTT. Full variable domain (outside the CDR3, taken from reference TRBV7-9 and TRBJ1-3): DTGVSQNPRHKITKRGQNVTFRCDPISEHNRLYWYRQTLGQGPEFLTYFQNEAQLEKSRLLSDRFSAERPKGSFSTLEIQRTEQGDSAMYLCASSRYLGNTIYFGEGSWLTVV.

The chain joins TRBV18 to TRBJ1-1; 8 bases map to TRBD1. With 3 bases clipped from V and 0 bases from J, the junction kept 9 bases outside the gene matches. Germline V lookup: CDR1 KGHSH, CDR2 LQKENI. The CDR3 contains 17 residues. The CDR3 sequence: CASSPPGQGPLNTEAFF. The CDR3 nucleotides are TGTGCCAGCTCACCCCCCGGACAGGGTCCCTTGAACACTGAAGCTTTCTTT.

The chain carries TRBV19 and TRBJ2-7; 8 nucleotides agree with TRBD1. CDR3 size: 14 residues. Germline CDR1 is LNHDA and CDR2 is SQIVND (reference sequence). V trimming: 4 bases; J trimming: 7 bases; junction bases outside the gene matches: 9. This CDR3 is CASSKGQGFREQYF. DNA for the CDR3: TGTGCCAGTAGTAAAGGACAGGGATTTAGAGAGCAGTACTTC. The whole variable domain, remainder taken from reference TRBV19 and TRBJ2-7, is DGGITQSPKYLFRKEGQNVTLSCEQNLNHDAMYWYRQDPGQGLRLIYYSQIVNDFQKGDIAEGYSVSREKKESFPLTVTSAQKNPTAFYLCASSKGQGFREQYFGPGTRLTVT.

This chain uses TRBV5-1 with TRBJ2-4, with a weak D call TRBD2 (5 bases). With 4 bases removed from V and 3 bases from J, the gap between germline ends came to 17 bases. This CDR3 region has 16 residues. The germline gives CDR1 SGHRS, CDR2 YFSETQ. The CDR3 DNA reads as TGCGCCAGCAGCCCCCTGAGCGGTGGGGACAAAAACATTCAGTACTTC. Translating it yields CASSPLSGGDKNIQYF. Full variable domain (missing parts from reference TRBV5-1 and TRBJ2-4): KAGVTQTPRYLIKTRGQQVTLSCSPISGHRSVSWYQQTPGQGLQFLFEYFSETQRNKGNFPGRFSGRQFSNSRSEMNVSTLELGDSALYLCASSPLSGGDKNIQYFGAGTRLSVL.

CDR3 sequence reads: CASSLAVGLATNEKLFF. CDR3 nucleotide sequence: TGTGCCAGCAGCTTGGCCGTCGGGTTAGCAACTAATGAAAAACTGTTTTTT. The J gene is TRBJ1-4, the V gene TRBV5-6, with no clear D. V lost 0 bases to trimming and J lost 0 bases, with 12 bases between them. The CDR3 has 17 residues. Germline CDR1 and CDR2: SGHDT and YYEEEE.

The chain employs TRBV9 and TRBJ1-1, with D possibly being TRBD1 (6 bases). This CDR3 has 14 amino acids. The V end was cut by 2 bases, the J end by 1 base, with 9 bases between. The V gene's germline CDR1 is SGDLS and CDR2 YYNGEE. CDR3 in amino acids: CASSVQGRNTEAFF. The DNA for the CDR3 is TGTGCCAGCAGCGTCCAGGGGAGGAACACTGAAGCTTTCTTT.

The gene calls are TRBV6-5 and TRBJ2-5, with 8 bases fitting TRBD2. The CDR3 totals 13 residues. Germline V CDR1 and CDR2: MNHEY, SVGAGI. J was trimmed by 5 bases and V by 6 bases; bases with no gene match: 5. CDR3 protein: CASRNGGAETQYF. CDR3 sequence (DNA): TGTGCCAGCAGAAACGGGGGGGCGGAGACCCAGTACTTC.

The rearrangement joins TRBV25-1 to TRBJ2-5, with TRBD1 identical over 8 bases. Germline assignment: CDR1 MGHDK and CDR2 SYGVNS. The CDR3 covers 15 residues. V was pared by 3 bases and J by 5 bases, with 8 bases of the junction left unmatched. CDR3 nucleotide sequence: TGTGCCAGCAGTGAGTCCACAGGGGGTCGGGAGACCCAGTACTTC. The encoded protein is CASSESTGGRETQYF. Using reference TRBV25-1 and TRBJ2-5 for the parts outside the CDR3, the full variable domain is EADIYQTPRYLVIGTGKKITLECSQTMGHDKMYWYQQDPGMELHLIHYSYGVNSTEKGDLSSESTVSRIRTEHFPLTLESARPSHTSQYLCASSESTGGRETQYFGPGTRLLVL.

The V call is TRBV7-9, the J call TRBJ2-7, with TRBD2 matching 8 bases. Germline CDR1 is SEHNR and CDR2 is FQNEAQ (reference sequence). The ends lost 1 base at V and 2 bases at J; junction bases unmatched: 7. The CDR3 runs to 16 residues. The CDR3 DNA is TGTGCCAGCAGCTTAGTGAATGGCGGGGGGACCTACGAGCAGTACTTC. This sequence encodes CASSLVNGGGTYEQYF.